Below, one T cell receptor (beta chain) is given with its context. Its antigen remains unknown. The data stem from a study of cytomegalovirus exposure and HLA in healthy donors. Study results and caveats: The majority of CMV-associated TCR beta chains were reported as apparently HLA-restricted in a later analysis. There were reportedly fewer N-insertions in an Asian-associated ancestry cluster than the approximately 670-donor mean, in a later analysis. Reports indicated that the classifier achieved high specificity and sensitivity in diagnosing cytomegalovirus status.

The CDR3 totals 13 residues. In germline, CDR1 is SGHRS, CDR2 YFSETQ. Trimming removed 7 bases from V and 1 base from J, with 11 bases in between. The PCR made use of 60 Vbeta and 13 Jbeta primers. The data were produced by immunoSEQ multiplex PCR, yet TCRdb's version contains in-frame clones alone and is incomplete. The data show approximately 150,000 clones, 60% to 85% seen once. V and J are TRBV5-1 and TRBJ2-5; tentative D call: TRBD1 (6 bases). The sample comprised PBMCs. This receptor was taken from a man in his forties or fifties in good health and CMV-seropositive. CDR3 coding DNA: TGCGCCAGCCGCCGGACAGCCCAAGAGACCCAGTACTTC. Translating gives CASRRTAQETQYF.